This TCR beta chain came from a study of shared clonotypes between healthy human individuals. Study context: There were three CD4 naive, three CD4 memory, two CD8 naive and one CD8 memory plates per donor.

TCRdb keeps only in-frame clones here, not all; method: immunoSEQ multiplex PCR. The sample shows around 2.1 million clones, roughly 91% of them seen only once. For this clone: Its antigen remains unidentified.

General study findings and limits: Among non-shared clonotypes, generation probabilities were lower than among those shared by all four donors.

The CDR3 contains 12 residues. CDR1 and CDR2 (germline): MNHEY, SMNVEV (reference sequence). The junction had 4 bases not matched to a gene; V was cut back by 5 bases and J by 6 bases. It was CD45RO-negative cells, positively selected for CCR7, that made up naive CD8 cells, with terminally differentiated effector memory CD45RA+ cells excluded. The donors were all Caucasian adults (living in Nashville, Tennessee). The sequenced material came from naive CD8+ T cells from PBMCs. J is TRBJ2-7 and V is TRBV27; 7 bases are shared with TRBD1. This sequence was found in a man aged 18 to 29 in good health. Some clones in this sample may be carry-over from other donors' samples. Here the CDR3 DNA reads TGTGCCAGCAGTATAAACAGGGGCGAGCAGTACTTC. This sequence encodes CASSINRGEQYF.